This passage covers 26 T cell receptor beta chains from one sample sequenced in a study of T cell responses to AZD1222 COVID-19 vaccine (dated by TCRdb to the early 2020s). The library was built by means of the immunoSEQ multiplex PCR assay. Held by TCRdb, this immuneACCESS table contains in-frame sequences only and omits some clones. Under half of the omission traces to an unresolved V gene where checked; the cause of the rest is unknown. The sample table holds under 30,000 clones, of which more than 75% were seen once. The top ten hold about 35% of the sample. Taken with the paper, the label for time point translates to: about 28 days (+/-7) after the second vaccine dose. The material was peripheral blood, obtained 28 days after the second AZD1222 dose. Every receptor here comes from an adult who received the AZD1222 COVID-19 vaccine.

This chain connects TRBV24-1 to TRBJ2-2, with D uncertain. This CDR3 has 14 amino acids. V lost 6 bases and J lost 0, with 7 bases in between. Per germline, CDR1 KGHDR and CDR2 SFDVKD. The CDR3 coding sequence is TGTGCCACCAGTAGCCAGCCGAACACCGGGGAGCTGTTTTTT. Protein sequence: CATSSQPNTGELFF.

The chain uses TRBV4-1 and TRBJ2-4; possibly TRBD2 for D (6 bases). V shed 0 bases and J shed 6 bases, with 21 bases lying between them. The length of the CDR3 is 18 residues. Germline V gene lookup returns CDR1 MGHRA and CDR2 YSYEKL. Written as DNA, the CDR3 is TGCGCCAGCAGCCAAGAAGGGTTCGGCGGGACCGTGGGAAACATTCAGTACTTC. Amino acid sequence: CASSQEGFGGTVGNIQYF.

V usage is TRBV18 and J usage is TRBJ2-5, with D unresolved. The V gene's germline CDR1 is KGHSH and CDR2 LQKENI. The CDR3 extends over 13 amino acids. The V and J ends lost 2 bases and 4 bases respectively, with 8 bases between them. The CDR3 nucleotides are TGTGCCAGCTCACCAGGGATTGGAGAGACCCAGTACTTC. Translation gives CASSPGIGETQYF.

The chain carries TRBV30 and TRBJ2-7, with 7 nucleotides matching TRBD1. The V and J ends lost 4 bases and 7 bases, in that order; junction bases with no gene match: 10. CDR1 GTSNPN and CDR2 SVGIG come from the germline V gene (reference sequence). The CDR3 loop spans 13 amino acids. The CDR3 nucleotides are TGTGCCTGGAACAACAGGGGTAGCGAAGAGCAGTACTTC. It codes for CAWNNRGSEEQYF.

This chain joins TRBV19 and TRBJ2-3; D is unclear. This CDR3 spans 10 amino acids. Deletions cut 8 bases from V and 4 bases from J, with 4 bases between. Germline V gene lookup returns CDR1 LNHDA and CDR2 SQIVND (reference sequence). CDR3 sequence reads: CASSADTQYF. The DNA of the CDR3 is TGTGCCAGTTCGGCAGATACGCAGTATTTT.

This clone was counted a single time. The genes are TRBV15 and TRBJ2-7; the match to TRBD2 covers 13 bases. After removal of 4 bases from V and 3 bases from J, the junction contained 3 bases not matched to a gene. Germline loops: CDR1 LNHNV, CDR2 YYDKDF (reference sequence). The CDR3 is 15 amino acids. Written as DNA, the CDR3 is TGTGCCACCAGCATTGGACTAGCGGGGGACTACGAGCAGTACTTC. Its translation is CATSIGLAGDYEQYF.

V is TRBV5-1 and J is TRBJ1-1; D call uncertain. The CDR3 spans 13 residues. The V and J ends lost 2 bases and 6 bases respectively, with 11 bases between them. Germline CDR1 reads SGHRS; CDR2 reads YFSETQ. CDR3 amino acids: CASSFDRGAEAFF. Here the CDR3 DNA reads TGCGCCAGCAGCTTTGACCGAGGCGCTGAAGCTTTCTTT.

The V call is TRBV5-4, the J call TRBJ1-4; unclear D gene. The germline V gene has CDR1 SGHNT and CDR2 YYREEE (reference sequence). The CDR3 sequence is 14 residues long. Trimming shortened V by 1 base and J by 8 bases, and 12 bases separated the two germline ends. The CDR3 DNA is TGTGCCAGCAGCTTGTCCGGGCGTAAGGAAAAACTGTTTTTT. Its translation: CASSLSGRKEKLFF. Supplemented by reference TRBV5-4 and TRBJ1-4, the full variable domain reads ETGVTQSPTHLIKTRGQQVTLRCSSQSGHNTVSWYQQALGQGPQFIFQYYREEENGRGNFPPRFSGLQFPNYSSELNVNALELDDSALYLCASSLSGRKEKLFFGSGTQLSVL.

With regard to this clone: One end of the junction does not line up with germline, which may come from a read error. The chain links TRBV14 to TRBJ1-2; no definite D call. The germline V gene encodes CDR1 SGHDN and CDR2 FVKESK. This CDR3 has 11 residues. The DNA for the CDR3 is TGTGCCAGCAGCCAAGATCTTGAACAACTCTTC. Amino acids: CASSQDLEQLF.

This sequence joins TRBV10-2 and TRBJ2-7; 7 nucleotides match TRBD1. The CDR3 runs to 14 residues. Germline assignment: CDR1 WSHSY and CDR2 SAAADI. J lost 2 bases, V lost 3 bases, and 4 bases had no gene match. CDR3 nucleotides: TGCGCCAGCAGTGAACAGGGGTCAGCCTACGAGCAGTACTTC. Its protein is CASSEQGSAYEQYF.

This clone was found once. This sequence joins TRBV5-8 and TRBJ1-6; the D gene is possibly TRBD1 (6 bases). This CDR3 has 15 amino acids. Trimming left V 1 base short and J 3 bases short, with 8 bases between. The germline V gene has CDR1 SGHTS and CDR2 YDEGEE. The CDR3 DNA follows: TGTGCCAGCAGCTTGCAGGGGTACTATAATTCACCCCTCCACTTT. Residues: CASSLQGYYNSPLHF.

V gene TRBV3-1 (or the pseudogene TRBV3-2) combines with J gene TRBJ1-4; D unclear. CDR3 length equals 13 residues. The germline CDR1 and CDR2 sequences are LGHDT and YNNKEL (reference sequence). Trimming pared 6 bases from V and 4 bases from J, leaving 9 bases between. The CDR3 loop is CASSSAGNEKLFF. DNA for the CDR3: TGTGCCAGCAGTAGCGCCGGTAATGAAAAACTGTTTTTT.

The chain couples TRBV4-1 to TRBJ2-1; TRBD2 matches 11 bases. Trimming removed 3 bases from V and 2 bases from J; junction bases left unmatched: 9. Germline V lookup: CDR1 MGHRA, CDR2 YSYEKL. CDR3 length: 18 amino acids. The CDR3 spells CASSQSGTSGSPYNEQFF. The CDR3, as DNA: TGCGCCAGCAGCCAGAGCGGAACTAGCGGGAGCCCCTACAATGAGCAGTTCTTC.

This rearrangement joins TRBV7-2 to TRBJ2-5; 11 bases map to TRBD2. The CDR3 loop spans 15 amino acids. J was trimmed by 6 bases and V by 4 bases; bases with no gene match: 7. Germline V gene data show CDR1 as SGHTA and CDR2 as FQGNSA. CDR3 protein: CASSSSGTSGQTQYF. CDR3 coding DNA: TGTGCCAGCAGCTCGTCCGGGACTAGCGGACAGACCCAGTACTTC.

This chain joins TRBV27 and TRBJ1-5; D is unclear. Germline-derived CDR1 and CDR2 are MNHEY and SMNVEV (reference sequence). The CDR3 contains 15 residues. V lost 4 bases to trimming and J lost 0 bases, with 10 bases between them. As DNA, the CDR3 is TGTGCCAGCAGTTCCGTGGGTGATAGCAATCAGCCCCAGCATTTT. Amino acid sequence: CASSSVGDSNQPQHF.

The chain employs TRBV2 and TRBJ1-2; 9 nucleotides match TRBD1. Trimming at V came to 6 bases and at J to 6 bases, leaving 14 bases not matched to a gene. The CDR3 runs to 16 residues. Germline V CDR1 and CDR2: SNHLY, FYNNEI. The CDR3 DNA reads as TGTGCCAGCAGCGAACAGGGGGCGGCTAACTATGATGGCTACACCTTC. It is translated as CASSEQGAANYDGYTF.

V and J are TRBV28 and TRBJ2-4; 11 bases align to TRBD2. Germline values: CDR1 MDHEN, CDR2 SYDVKM. The length of the CDR3 is 16 residues. Unmatched junction bases numbered 11, after V lost 5 bases and J lost 8 bases. Here the CDR3 DNA reads TGTGCCAGCAGTCTATCACTAGCGGGGGCGAGTGACATTCAGTACTTC. Protein product: CASSLSLAGASDIQYF. Together with reference TRBV28 and TRBJ2-4, the CDR3 gives the full variable domain: DVKVTQSSRYLVKRTGEKVFLECVQDMDHENMFWYRQDPGLGLRLIYFSYDVKMKEKGDIPEGYSVSREKKERFSLILESASTNQTSMYLCASSLSLAGASDIQYFGAGTRLSVL.

The V gene is TRBV2, the J gene TRBJ1-3; D might be TRBD1 (5 bases). The CDR3 contains 14 residues. Trimming took 2 bases from V and 7 from J, leaving 12 bases between them. Germline CDR1 reads SNHLY; CDR2 reads FYNNEI. The CDR3 sequence: CASSEQGGRNTIYF. In DNA form, the CDR3 reads TGTGCCAGCAGTGAACAGGGCGGGAGGAACACCATATATTTT.

The chain has TRBV5-6 and TRBJ2-7; D gene ambiguous. Trimming removed 4 bases from V and 4 bases from J, with 6 bases in between. Germline CDR1 and CDR2: SGHDT and YYEEEE. This CDR3 spans 11 amino acids. As DNA, the CDR3 is TGTGCCAGCAGCCGCGCATACGAGCAGTACTTC. Translated: CASSRAYEQYF.

The rearrangement uses TRBV2 and TRBJ1-5, with D hard to call. The CDR3 runs to 13 residues. The V gene's germline CDR1 is SNHLY and CDR2 FYNNEI. Trimming stripped 6 bases from V and 4 bases from J, with 10 bases between. CDR3 residues: CASSITGNQPQHF. CDR3 nucleotide sequence: TGTGCCAGCAGCATTACGGGAAATCAGCCCCAGCATTTT.

The rearrangement joins TRBV11-1 to TRBJ2-7, with a possible D match to TRBD2 (6 bases). The CDR3 is 13 amino acids. The V end was cut by 1 base, the J end by 4 bases, with 8 bases between. CDR1 is SGHAT, CDR2 FQDESV, per germline (reference sequence). The CDR3 DNA sequence: TGTGCCAGCAGCTTAGGGAGGGAGTACGAGCAGTACTTC. It encodes CASSLGREYEQYF.

The V gene is TRBV30, the J gene TRBJ1-2; D is possibly TRBD1 (6 bases). This CDR3 is built from 14 residues. From germline, CDR1 is GTSNPN and CDR2 SVGIG (reference sequence). The V gene lost 0 bases and the J gene lost 3 bases, with 11 bases spanning the gap. The CDR3 sequence: CAWSVPGQHYGYTF. The CDR3 bases are TGTGCCTGGAGTGTACCTGGACAGCACTATGGCTACACCTTC.

The J gene is TRBJ1-2, the V gene TRBV19; D might be TRBD1 (6 bases). This CDR3 is built from 15 residues. Trimming stripped 6 bases from V and 4 bases from J, with 18 bases between. Germline V CDR1 and CDR2: LNHDA, SQIVND (reference sequence). The CDR3 protein is CASRKAGTPSYGYTF. The CDR3 DNA reads as TGTGCCAGTAGAAAGGCCGGGACACCCTCCTATGGCTACACCTTC. Complete variable domain (other parts from reference TRBV19 and TRBJ1-2): DGGITQSPKYLFRKEGQNVTLSCEQNLNHDAMYWYRQDPGQGLRLIYYSQIVNDFQKGDIAEGYSVSREKKESFPLTVTSAQKNPTAFYLCASRKAGTPSYGYTFGSGTRLTVV.

The chain carries TRBV5-4 and TRBJ2-1; TRBD2 agrees at 10 bases. The trim removed 4 bases at V and 3 bases at J, leaving 4 bases unmatched. Germline V gene sequence: CDR1 SGHNT, CDR2 YYREEE (reference sequence). This CDR3 comprises 15 residues. The CDR3 DNA follows: TGTGCCAGCAGCCTTACTAGCGGGATCTACAATGAGCAGTTCTTC. Amino acid sequence: CASSLTSGIYNEQFF.

V gene TRBV27 combines with J gene TRBJ1-2; possible D gene TRBD1, 6 bases. The germline V and J ends were trimmed by 5 bases and 3 bases, with 7 bases remaining between them. The CDR3 extends over 12 amino acids. Germline values: CDR1 MNHEY, CDR2 SMNVEV (reference sequence). The CDR3 DNA reads TGTGCCAGCAGTGGACAGTACTATGGCTACACCTTC. Protein sequence: CASSGQYYGYTF.

A single count supports this clone. The chain links TRBV19 to TRBJ2-7; no clear D gene. In germline, CDR1 is LNHDA, CDR2 SQIVND (reference sequence). This CDR3 comprises 14 residues. Trimming stripped 3 bases from V and 2 bases from J, with 11 bases between. CDR3 sequence: CASSIGSSTYEQYF. CDR3 DNA: TGTGCCAGTAGTATTGGTAGTAGTACCTACGAGCAGTACTTC. Full variable domain (outside the CDR3, taken from reference TRBV19 and TRBJ2-7): DGGITQSPKYLFRKEGQNVTLSCEQNLNHDAMYWYRQDPGQGLRLIYYSQIVNDFQKGDIAEGYSVSREKKESFPLTVTSAQKNPTAFYLCASSIGSSTYEQYFGPGTRLTVT.